A selection of T cell receptor beta chains follows, all from one sample in a study of spatial heterogeneity in lung cancer. TCRdb processed the 5' RACE reads anew with MiXCR; each CDR3 protein has one entry. The table lists about 25,000 distinct CDR3 sequences, around 10% of them singletons, with 7.7% in the top ten. The specimen comprised lung tumor tissue, sampled at surgery. Every receptor here comes from a male donor with early-stage non-small cell lung cancer. The CDR3 runs from the conserved cysteine through the conserved F or W. A D gene is named only where the DNA matches it firmly. Only some rows state a clone size, as once, few, many or a class for expanded clones.

V gene	clone size	D gene	J gene	CDR3 DNA	CDR3 protein
TRBV5-1	many	-	TRBJ1-1	TGCGCCAGCAGCTTGGTTGGGCAATCGCACACTGAAGCTTTCTTT	CASSLVGQSHTEAFF
TRBV25-1	many	TRBD1	TRBJ1-2	TGTGCCAGCAGTGAGGGGGGGACAGGAGGTATGGGCTATGGCTACACCTTC	CASSEGGTGGMGYGYTF
TRBV7-9	many	-	TRBJ2-6	TGTGCCAGCAGCGATGGGGCCAACGTCCTGACTTTC	CASSDGANVLTF
TRBV7-2	few	TRBD2	TRBJ2-3	TGTGCCAGCACCCCGGGACTAGCCCACACAGATACGCAGTATTTT	CASTPGLAHTDTQYF
TRBV20-1	-	-	TRBJ2-4	TGCAGTGCTAGAGATCCCTTCTCAGGGACTGTGCTAGCCAAAAACATTCAGTACTTC	CSARDPFSGTVLAKNIQYF
TRBV6-5	many	-	TRBJ1-1	TGTGCCAGCAGTTACGGCCATAACACTGAAGCTTTCTTT	CASSYGHNTEAFF
TRBV12-3/TRBV12-4	medium-sized	TRBD2	TRBJ2-7	TGTGCCAGCAGCACCGGGACTAGCGGCTCCTACGAGCAGTACTTC	CASSTGTSGSYEQYF
TRBV7-2	few	-	TRBJ1-1	TGTGCCAGCAGCCCCCAAAGCCCACAAGAAGCTTTCTTT	CASSPQSPQEAFF
TRBV2	-	-	TRBJ1-2	TGTGCCAGCAGTCCACACCCCGTGGGGAGGGACGTCGGCTATGGCTACACCTTC	CASSPHPVGRDVGYGYTF
TRBV7-3	medium-sized	-	TRBJ1-4	TGTGCCAGCAGCCTGCAGGGGATCGGTAATGAAAAACTGTTTTTT	CASSLQGIGNEKLFF
TRBV4-3	many	-	TRBJ2-5	TGCGCCAGCAGCCAAGACCCCCGAGGGCAAGAGACCCAGTACTTC	CASSQDPRGQETQYF
TRBV2	-	-	TRBJ2-1	TGTGCCAGCCTAAGGGGCGGAACCTACAATGAGCAGTTCTTC	CASLRGGTYNEQFF
TRBV3-1	medium-sized	-	TRBJ2-1	TGTGCCAGCAGCCAAGAGGGGGGAATTGGTACGGGGCACAATGAGCAGTTCTTC	CASSQEGGIGTGHNEQFF
TRBV27	many	TRBD1	TRBJ1-2	TGTGCCAGCAGAGGGACAGGGACCTATGGCTACACCTTC	CASRGTGTYGYTF
TRBV5-1	few	-	TRBJ2-7	TGCGCCAGCAGCATCTTGGAGAAGTCCTACGAGCAGTACTTC	CASSILEKSYEQYF
TRBV5-6	large	-	TRBJ1-2	TGTGCCAGCAGCTCCGTTCGTGGGGGATCGGATGGCTACACCTTC	CASSSVRGGSDGYTF
TRBV18	few	TRBD2	TRBJ2-7	TGTGCCAGCTCCCTCTGGACTAGCGGATACGAGCAGTACTTC	CASSLWTSGYEQYF
TRBV13	many	TRBD1	TRBJ2-2	TGTGCCAGCAGCTTGGGGACAGCGAACACCGGGGAGCTGTTTTTT	CASSLGTANTGELFF
TRBV28	-	TRBD1	TRBJ2-7	TGTGCCAGCAGGCCGGGACAGGGATACGAGCAGTACTTC	CASRPGQGYEQYF
TRBV5-1	many	-	TRBJ2-3	TGCGCCAGCGAGGCCGGGAACCTCCCTGGCGATACGCAGTATTTT	CASEAGNLPGDTQYF
TRBV10-3	many	TRBD1	TRBJ1-2	TGTGCCATCAGTGCTGCCCCCGACAGGGGGCAGGAGGCTGGCTACACCTTC	CAISAAPDRGQEAGYTF
TRBV9	-	TRBD2	TRBJ2-1	TGTGCCAGCAGCGTAGTGGCGGGAGGGTCAGTTCGTGAGCAGTTCTTC	CASSVVAGGSVREQFF